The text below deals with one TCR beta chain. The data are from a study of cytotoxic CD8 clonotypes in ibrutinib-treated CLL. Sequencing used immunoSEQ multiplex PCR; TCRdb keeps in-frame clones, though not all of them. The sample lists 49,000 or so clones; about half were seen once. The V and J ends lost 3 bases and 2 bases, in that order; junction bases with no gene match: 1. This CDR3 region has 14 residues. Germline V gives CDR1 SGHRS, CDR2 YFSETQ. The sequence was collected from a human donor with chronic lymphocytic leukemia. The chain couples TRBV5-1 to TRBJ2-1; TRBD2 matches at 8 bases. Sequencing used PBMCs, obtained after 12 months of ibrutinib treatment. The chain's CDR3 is CASSSREAYNEQFF. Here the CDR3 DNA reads TGCGCCAGCAGCTCGCGGGAGGCCTACAATGAGCAGTTCTTC.